Only a few counts were recorded for the clone carrying this T cell receptor (beta chain). This sample was included in a study of blood T cell repertoires in COVID-19. Study as a whole: The origin of the acute and convalescent COVID-19 samples was the United States, Italy and Spain. The cDNA or gDNA used as material had been derived from T cells, B-cell-depleted T cells, or PBMCs.

Source study methods: For nucleated cells, counts were estimated from reference gene primer amplification. Some clones are missing from TCRdb's copy, which holds only in-frame ones; the method was immunoSEQ multiplex PCR. V and J calls plus clone size are reproduced from that table; the DNA served to infer D and trimming. The data contain 70,000 to 95,000 clones, 90% to 95% of them seen just once; the ten biggest clones take up just under 4%. Germline V CDR1 and CDR2: GTSNPN, SVGIG (reference sequence). V shed 2 bases and J shed 7 bases, with 15 bases lying between them. This CDR3 is 14 amino acids long.

The sequence came from a woman aged 50 to 65 in a cohort sampled during active COVID-19. The sequencing input was peripheral blood. This rearrangement joins TRBV30 to TRBJ1-5; D ambiguous. The CDR3 sequence is CAWSPQTMGQPQHF. As DNA, the CDR3 is TGTGCCTGGAGTCCCCAGACGATGGGCCAGCCCCAGCATTTT. The full variable domain, with the rest looked up from reference TRBV30 and TRBJ1-5, is SQTIHQWPATLVQPVGSPLSLECTVEGTSNPNLYWYRQAAGRGLQLLFYSVGIGQISSEVPQNLSASRPQDRQFILSSKKLLLSDSGFYLCAWSPQTMGQPQHFGDGTRLSIL.